This T cell receptor beta chain was profiled in a study of shared clonotypes between healthy human individuals. Study as a whole: Three plates each covered CD4 naive and memory; CD8 naive two, CD8 memory one. Study-level points and caveats: Non-shared clonotypes showed lower generation probabilities than clonotypes common to all four donors.

Replicate PCRs for sorted subsets used around 200 ng DNA; this equaled 30,000 to 35,000 T cell genomes. Authors' processing steps: As immunoSEQ supplied junction-only sequences (without quality scores), filtering differed. Sequencing was performed with immunoSEQ multiplex PCR; in TCRdb, only in-frame clones are kept and a portion is missing. That table is the source of V, J and clone size, and D and trimming were worked out from the DNA. Among about 2.1 million clones, just over 90% were seen once, and the ten largest hold 1.5% to 2%. For this clone: Its target is unknown.

As defined, naive CD8 cells were CD45RO-negative and positively selected for CCR7, with terminally differentiated effector memory CD45RA+ cells excluded. The TCR was taken from a man aged 18 to 29 in good health. Some clones in this sample may be carry-over from other donors' samples. The sequenced material came from naive CD8+ T cells from PBMCs.

CDR3 DNA sequence: TGTGCCAGCAGCCCGGTCGACAGGGAACAAGGAGAGTACTTC. Residues: CASSPVDREQGEYF. The gene calls are TRBV7-9 and TRBJ2-5, with 7 bases aligning to TRBD1. The CDR3 contains 14 residues. Germline V lookup: CDR1 SEHNR, CDR2 FQNEAQ (reference sequence). The ends lost 5 bases at V and 12 bases at J; junction bases unmatched: 15.